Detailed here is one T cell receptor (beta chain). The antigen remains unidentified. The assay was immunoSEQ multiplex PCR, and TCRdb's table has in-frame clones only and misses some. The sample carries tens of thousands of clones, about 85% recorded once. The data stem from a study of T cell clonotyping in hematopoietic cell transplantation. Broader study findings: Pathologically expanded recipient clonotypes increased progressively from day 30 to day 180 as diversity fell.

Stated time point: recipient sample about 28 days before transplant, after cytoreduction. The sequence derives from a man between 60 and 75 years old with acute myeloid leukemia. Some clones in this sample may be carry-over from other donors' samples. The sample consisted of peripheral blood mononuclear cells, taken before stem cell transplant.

The CDR3 DNA sequence: TGCGCCAGCAGCCATCTCTCATATAATCAGCCCCAGCATTTT. Residues: CASSHLSYNQPQHF. The chain joins TRBV4-1 to TRBJ1-5; unclear D gene. The germline V and J ends were trimmed by 3 bases and 4 bases, with 10 bases remaining between them. The CDR3 length is 14 residues. Per germline, CDR1 MGHRA and CDR2 YSYEKL.